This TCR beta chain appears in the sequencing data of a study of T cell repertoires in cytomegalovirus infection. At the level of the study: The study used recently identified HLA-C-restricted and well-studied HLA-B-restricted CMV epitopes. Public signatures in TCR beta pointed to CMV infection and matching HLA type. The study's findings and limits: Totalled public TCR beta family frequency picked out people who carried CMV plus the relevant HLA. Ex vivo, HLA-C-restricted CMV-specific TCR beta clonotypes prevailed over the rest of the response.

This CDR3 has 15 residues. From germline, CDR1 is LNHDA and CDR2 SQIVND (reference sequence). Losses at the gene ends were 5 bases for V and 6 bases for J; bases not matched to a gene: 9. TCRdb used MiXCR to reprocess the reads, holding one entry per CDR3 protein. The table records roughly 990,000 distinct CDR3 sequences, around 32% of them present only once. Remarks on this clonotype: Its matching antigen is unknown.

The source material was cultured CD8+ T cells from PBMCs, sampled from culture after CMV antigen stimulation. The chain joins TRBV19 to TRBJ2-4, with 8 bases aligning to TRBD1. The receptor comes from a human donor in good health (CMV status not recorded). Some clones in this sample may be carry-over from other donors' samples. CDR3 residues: CASSSTDRVGNIQYF. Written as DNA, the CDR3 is TGTGCCAGTAGTTCTACGGACAGGGTGGGAAACATTCAGTACTTC.